Each of the 12 T cell receptor beta chains below was sequenced from the same sample in a study of blood T cell repertoires in COVID-19. Method: immunoSEQ multiplex PCR; TCRdb's copy keeps in-frame clones and lacks some. This sample has about 140,000 clones; about 77% occur once, and the top ten carry approximately 9%. Sequencing was carried out using peripheral blood. The origin of the receptors is a woman between 45 and 60 years old with active or convalescent COVID-19.

The chain carries TRBV19 and TRBJ2-5; D might be TRBD2 (5 bases). Germline CDR1 and CDR2: LNHDA and SQIVND (reference sequence). The CDR3 sequence is 13 residues long. V was cut by 5 bases and J by 5 bases, with 12 bases left in between. The CDR3 DNA sequence: TGTGCCAGTAGTGGGGAGCTGTGGGAGACCCAGTACTTC. Amino acid sequence: CASSGELWETQYF.

The chain is built from TRBV10-3 and TRBJ2-3; 9 positions match TRBD2. The V and J ends lost 2 bases and 0 bases, in that order; junction bases with no gene match: 3. The CDR3 loop spans 16 amino acids. In germline, CDR1 is ENHRY, CDR2 SYGVKD. The CDR3 here is CAISEPGLASTDTQYF. For the CDR3, the DNA is TGTGCCATCAGTGAGCCCGGACTAGCGAGCACAGATACGCAGTATTTT.

This clone was counted many times. The chain joins TRBV5-6 to TRBJ2-2; 7 bases align to TRBD1. Looked up from germline, CDR1 is SGHDT and CDR2 is YYEEEE. V lost 7 bases to trimming and J lost 3 bases; unmatched junction nucleotides: 9. The CDR3 length is 15 residues. The CDR3 loop reads CASVSGTEDTGELFF. The CDR3 nucleotides are TGTGCCAGCGTGTCCGGGACAGAAGACACCGGGGAGCTGTTTTTT. Full variable domain (missing parts from reference TRBV5-6 and TRBJ2-2): DAGVTQSPTHLIKTRGQQVTLRCSPKSGHDTVSWYQQALGQGPQFIFQYYEEEERQRGNFPDRFSGHQFPNYSSELNVNALLLGDSALYLCASVSGTEDTGELFFGEGSRLTVL.

This chain connects TRBV25-1 to TRBJ2-7; 11 bases are a match to TRBD1. V shed 2 bases, J shed 0 bases, and the junction held 3 bases outside the gene matches. Per germline, CDR1 MGHDK and CDR2 SYGVNS. CDR3 length: 16 amino acids. CDR3 residues: CASSEPGTGGSYEQYF. Here the CDR3 DNA reads TGTGCCAGCAGTGAACCCGGGACAGGGGGCTCCTACGAGCAGTACTTC.

The V call is TRBV28, the J call TRBJ2-3; 7 bases align to TRBD2. With V trimmed by 2 bases and J by 6 bases, 8 bases remained unmatched. The germline gives CDR1 MDHEN, CDR2 SYDVKM. This CDR3 comprises 15 residues. In DNA, the CDR3 is TGTGCCAGCAGTTTACGCGCGGGAGTATCGGATACGCAGTATTTT. It translates to CASSLRAGVSDTQYF.

V gene TRBV12-3 or TRBV12-4 combines with J gene TRBJ1-1, with D unclear. Deletions cut 7 bases from V and 3 bases from J, with 6 bases between. The CDR3 totals 11 residues. CDR3 protein: CASIGDTEAFF. The CDR3 DNA reads TGTGCCAGCATCGGGGACACTGAAGCTTTCTTT.

The V gene is TRBV6-6, the J gene TRBJ2-5; TRBD1 agrees at 8 bases. Germline V CDR1 and CDR2: MNHNY, SVGAGI (reference sequence). The length of the CDR3 is 15 residues. V shed 3 bases, J shed 2 bases, and the junction held 5 bases outside the gene matches. For the CDR3, the DNA is TGTGCCAGCAGTTATCCCGGACAGGGACAAGAGACCCAGTACTTC. This codes for CASSYPGQGQETQYF.

The rearrangement joins TRBV11-2 to TRBJ1-5, with D possibly being TRBD1 (5 bases). Looked up from germline, CDR1 is SGHAT and CDR2 is FQNNGV. The CDR3 runs 16 residues. V was trimmed by 0 bases and J by 6 bases, leaving 15 bases between them. The chain's CDR3 is CASSLDLRRGGQPQHF. CDR3 bases: TGTGCCAGCAGCTTAGATCTCAGGAGGGGAGGTCAGCCCCAGCATTTT.

The rearrangement links TRBV7-2 to TRBJ2-1, with 10 bases identical to TRBD2. Unmatched junction bases numbered 10, after V lost 7 bases and J lost 10 bases. Germline V gives CDR1 SGHTA, CDR2 FQGNSA. The CDR3 is 14 residues long. The CDR3 protein is CASTRTSGRLEQFF. The CDR3 bases are TGTGCCAGCACACGGACTAGCGGCCGGCTGGAGCAGTTCTTC.

This clone has more than one count but fewer than ten. The chain is built from TRBV28 and TRBJ1-2, with TRBD1 identical over 10 bases. V gave up 7 bases and J gave up 3 bases; unmatched junction bases: 20. Germline V gives CDR1 MDHEN, CDR2 SYDVKM. The CDR3 has 19 amino acids. The CDR3 loop reads CASNNWGGTGVDLDYGYTF. The CDR3, as DNA: TGTGCCAGCAATAATTGGGGGGGGACAGGGGTCGATCTGGACTATGGCTACACCTTC.

The V call is TRBV7-6, the J call TRBJ1-2, with D possibly matching TRBD1 (6 bases). Between the trimmed V and J ends, which lost 1 base and 8 bases, there was a span of 23 bases. This CDR3 is built from 17 residues. The germline V gene has CDR1 SGHVS and CDR2 FNYEAQ. Here the CDR3 reads CASSLVVGGATLGGYTF. DNA for the CDR3: TGTGCCAGCAGCTTAGTTGTAGGGGGGGCCACCCTTGGCGGCTACACCTTC.

The chain links TRBV7-3 to TRBJ2-1; TRBD2 matches 8 bases. The CDR3 length is 15 residues. V shed 2 bases, J shed 5 bases, and the junction held 5 bases outside the gene matches. Germline V CDR1 and CDR2: SGHTA, FQGTGA. CDR3 nucleotide sequence: TGTGCCAGCAGCTTATACCCAGCGGGGGACAATGAGCAGTTCTTC. This codes for CASSLYPAGDNEQFF. Looking up the rest from reference TRBV7-3 and TRBJ2-1 gives the full variable domain: GAGVSQTPSNKVTEKGKYVELRCDPISGHTALYWYRQSLGQGPEFLIYFQGTGAADDSGLPNDRFFAVRPEGSVSTLKIQRTERGDSAVYLCASSLYPAGDNEQFFGPGTRLTVL.